One sample yielded the 25 T cell receptor beta chains listed below, sequenced in a study of blood T cell repertoires in COVID-19. Data came from immunoSEQ multiplex PCR; TCRdb stores just in-frame clones and leaves some out. There are about 80,000 clones in the sample; around 85% occur only once, and roughly 9.6% lies in the top ten. Sequences were obtained from peripheral blood. These receptors came from a middle-aged man with COVID-19, enrolled during active disease.

The genes are TRBV30 and TRBJ1-5; TRBD1 is a possible D gene (5 bases). The CDR3 extends over 17 amino acids. Germline CDR1 and CDR2: GTSNPN and SVGIG (reference sequence). The V end was cut by 3 bases, the J end by 2 bases, with 20 bases between. CDR3 sequence (DNA): TGTGCCTGGAGCCTGCGTACCGCGGGGGGTGGCAATCAGCCCCAGCATTTT. It specifies CAWSLRTAGGGNQPQHF.

The chain is built from TRBV4-1 and TRBJ2-2, with D perhaps TRBD1 (5 bases). Germline lookup yields CDR1 MGHRA and CDR2 YSYEKL. The CDR3 totals 14 residues. V lost 1 base to trimming and J lost 5 bases, with 8 bases between them. CDR3 DNA: TGCGCCAGCAGCCAAGGCGACAGAACCGGGGAGCTGTTTTTT. Protein: CASSQGDRTGELFF.

The chain has TRBV3-1 (or the pseudogene TRBV3-2) and TRBJ2-7; 8 bases agree with TRBD2. Trimming cost V 4 bases and J 1 base; bases outside gene matches: 3. Looked up from germline, CDR1 is LGHDT and CDR2 is YNNKEL (reference sequence). The CDR3 loop spans 14 amino acids. The CDR3 DNA follows: TGTGCCAGCAGCCTTAGCGGGGATTCCTACGAGCAGTACTTC. Protein: CASSLSGDSYEQYF.

This clone was recorded a few times. J is TRBJ2-7 and V is TRBV5-1; TRBD1 agrees at 10 bases. Trimming took 4 bases from V and 2 from J; bases not matched to a gene: 6. The CDR3 has 15 residues. Germline CDR1 and CDR2: SGHRS and YFSETQ. This CDR3 reads CASSRRTGGTYEQYF. The CDR3 region has the DNA TGCGCCAGCAGCCGCCGGACAGGGGGGACCTACGAGCAGTACTTC.

This sequence joins TRBV3-1 (or the pseudogene TRBV3-2) and TRBJ2-7, with a tentative D call TRBD2 (6 bases). CDR1 LGHDT and CDR2 YNNKEL come from the germline V gene (reference sequence). The CDR3 covers 15 residues. V gave up 10 bases and J gave up 1 base, with 20 bases separating them. The CDR3 DNA sequence: TGTGCCACCTCACTCTCGGGACTCACATCCTACGAGCAGTACTTC. Encoded protein: CATSLSGLTSYEQYF.

This clone has a handful of counts. V gene TRBV12-3 or TRBV12-4 combines with J gene TRBJ2-7; D is possibly TRBD1 (6 bases). The CDR3 sequence is 12 residues long. V lost 7 bases to trimming and J lost 6 bases, with 13 bases between them. CDR3 residues: CASMGQSGEQYF. The CDR3 region has the DNA TGTGCCAGCATGGGACAATCGGGCGAGCAGTACTTC.

This chain links TRBV5-1 with TRBJ1-1; D uncertain. The CDR3 totals 14 residues. V was cut by 0 bases and J by 0 bases, with 6 bases left in between. CDR1 is SGHRS and CDR2 is YFSETQ in the germline V gene. The CDR3 spells CASSLGLVNTEAFF. As DNA, the CDR3 is TGCGCCAGCAGCTTGGGACTCGTGAACACTGAAGCTTTCTTT.

This clone was detected a few times. The chain joins TRBV5-6 to TRBJ2-7, with D maybe TRBD2 (5 bases). Germline V gene sequence: CDR1 SGHDT, CDR2 YYEEEE. The CDR3 totals 15 residues. With 4 bases removed from V and 2 bases from J, the gap between germline ends came to 16 bases. The CDR3 loop reads CASSPRSGRPYEQYF. The CDR3 nucleotides read TGTGCCAGCAGCCCCAGAAGCGGCAGACCCTACGAGCAGTACTTC. Drawing the rest from reference TRBV5-6 and TRBJ2-7, the complete variable domain is DAGVTQSPTHLIKTRGQQVTLRCSPKSGHDTVSWYQQALGQGPQFIFQYYEEEERQRGNFPDRFSGHQFPNYSSELNVNALLLGDSALYLCASSPRSGRPYEQYFGPGTRLTVT.

The CDR3 protein is CASSPDTGELFF. CDR3 bases: TGTGCCAGCAGTCCAGACACCGGGGAGCTGTTTTTT. The chain uses TRBV7-3 and TRBJ2-2, with D unclear. V shed 6 bases and J shed 3 bases, with 5 bases lying between them. Germline CDR1 and CDR2: SGHTA and FQGTGA. CDR3 length: 12 amino acids.

The rearrangement joins TRBV5-1 to TRBJ1-1; possibly TRBD1 for D (6 bases). The CDR3 consists of 12 residues. Germline-derived CDR1 and CDR2 are SGHRS and YFSETQ. Trimming cost V 4 bases and J 5 bases, with 9 bases left between them. The CDR3 DNA reads TGCGCCAGCAGCCAGCAGGGGACTGAAGCTTTCTTT. Protein product: CASSQQGTEAFF. Filled out from reference TRBV5-1 and TRBJ1-1, the complete variable domain reads KAGVTQTPRYLIKTRGQQVTLSCSPISGHRSVSWYQQTPGQGLQFLFEYFSETQRNKGNFPGRFSGRQFSNSRSEMNVSTLELGDSALYLCASSQQGTEAFFGQGTRLTVV.

The chain joins TRBV30 to TRBJ1-1, with D maybe TRBD1 (6 bases). CDR1 is GTSNPN and CDR2 is SVGIG in the germline V gene (reference sequence). The CDR3 loop spans 14 amino acids. The V end was cut by 4 bases, the J end by 4 bases, with 16 bases between. The CDR3: CAWNLGGGGTEAFF. The CDR3 DNA sequence: TGTGCCTGGAATCTAGGGGGGGGAGGCACTGAAGCTTTCTTT.

This chain connects TRBV6-5 to TRBJ2-7; D perhaps matches TRBD2 (6 bases). Trimming took 2 bases from V and 2 from J, leaving 16 bases between them. CDR3 size: 16 residues. Germline V gene lookup returns CDR1 MNHEY and CDR2 SVGAGI. The CDR3 nucleotides read TGTGCCAGCAGTTACAGTATTGCGGGAACGACCTACGAGCAGTACTTC. Amino acid sequence: CASSYSIAGTTYEQYF.

The gene calls are TRBV3-1 (or the pseudogene TRBV3-2) and TRBJ2-7; TRBD2 aligns across 14 bases. V lost 4 bases, J lost 6 bases, and 5 bases stayed unmatched. CDR1 is LGHDT, CDR2 YNNKEL, per germline (reference sequence). This CDR3 has 15 residues. CDR3 protein: CASSPGLAGVLEQYF. The CDR3 DNA follows: TGTGCCAGCAGCCCGGGACTAGCGGGAGTTCTCGAGCAGTACTTC.

The genes are TRBV7-2 and TRBJ2-3; 11 nucleotides line up with TRBD2. The ends lost 5 bases at V and 6 bases at J; junction bases unmatched: 7. Germline CDR1 is SGHTA and CDR2 is FQGNSA. The CDR3 spans 15 residues. The CDR3 spells CASSILAGVSDTQYF. The CDR3 DNA reads TGTGCCAGCAGCATACTAGCGGGAGTGTCTGATACGCAGTATTTT.

V and J are TRBV19 and TRBJ2-7, with 10 bases aligning to TRBD1. The CDR3 totals 13 residues. Unmatched junction bases numbered 2, after V lost 6 bases and J lost 3 bases. CDR1 LNHDA and CDR2 SQIVND come from the germline V gene (reference sequence). The CDR3 loop is CASRGQGIYEQYF. In DNA, the CDR3 is TGTGCCAGTAGGGGACAGGGGATCTACGAGCAGTACTTC.

The chain recombines TRBV21-1 with TRBJ2-7; whether TRBD1, the table's D call, matches the DNA was not checked. TRBV21-1 is recorded as a pseudogene. This CDR3 comprises 12 residues. In nucleotides, the CDR3 is TGTGCCAGCAGCATTTTACACTACGAGCAGTACTTC. This codes for CASSILHYEQYF.

The chain combines TRBV7-8 with TRBJ1-1; 8 bases line up with TRBD1. Trimming removed 5 bases from V and 1 base from J; junction bases left unmatched: 3. Germline V gene lookup returns CDR1 SGHVS and CDR2 FQNEAQ. There are 14 residues in the CDR3. The CDR3 sequence: CASSLQGGNTEAFF. CDR3 DNA: TGTGCCAGCAGCCTACAGGGGGGGAACACTGAAGCTTTCTTT.

The CDR3, as DNA: TGTGCCAGCAGCTTACTCGATGCGCTGAGATTGGGCAATCAGCCCCAGCATTTT. Protein: CASSLLDALRLGNQPQHF. This chain uses TRBV7-8 with TRBJ1-5; D is unclear. CDR1 and CDR2 (germline): SGHVS, FQNEAQ. Trimming left V 2 bases short and J 2 bases short, with 19 bases between. CDR3 length: 18 residues.

The rearrangement joins TRBV6-2 or TRBV6-3 to TRBJ2-5; maybe TRBD2 (6 bases). This CDR3 spans 14 amino acids. V lost 0 bases and J lost 2, with 7 bases in between. Germline V gene sequence: CDR1 MNHEY, CDR2 SVGEGT. Written as DNA, the CDR3 is TGTGCCAGCAGTTACTCGGCGGGACAAGAGACCCAGTACTTC. Translation gives CASSYSAGQETQYF.

The J gene is TRBJ1-3, the V gene TRBV11-2; perhaps TRBD1 as D (5 bases). The CDR3 is 14 amino acids. In germline, CDR1 is SGHAT, CDR2 FQNNGV. Trimming cost V 4 bases and J 2 bases, with 9 bases left between them. DNA of the CDR3: TGTGCCAGCAGCTGGGGACTTACTGGAAACACCATATATTTT. Its protein product is CASSWGLTGNTIYF.

The chain links TRBV10-3 to TRBJ2-7, with 12 bases fitting TRBD1. V was pared by 5 bases and J by 5 bases, with 13 bases of the junction left unmatched. The germline V gene encodes CDR1 ENHRY and CDR2 SYGVKD. This CDR3 is built from 17 residues. The CDR3, as DNA: TGTGCCATCAGTCCCACCGCGGGACAGGGGGCCAAGGACGAGCAGTACTTC. Its protein product is CAISPTAGQGAKDEQYF.

The rearrangement links TRBV27 to TRBJ2-1; possibly TRBD2 for D (5 bases). V lost 6 bases and J lost 6, with 12 bases in between. Germline V CDR1 and CDR2: MNHEY, SMNVEV (reference sequence). The CDR3 runs to 13 residues. CDR3 residues: CASSEGSFNEQFF. The CDR3 bases are TGTGCCAGCAGCGAAGGGAGTTTCAATGAGCAGTTCTTC.

The chain is built from TRBV5-1 and TRBJ2-1, with 7 bases aligning to TRBD2. Per germline, CDR1 SGHRS and CDR2 YFSETQ. V was clipped by 7 bases and J by 9 bases; unmatched bases: 13. The CDR3 extends over 14 amino acids. CDR3 protein: CASSMGGSTGEQFF. CDR3 nucleotides: TGCGCCAGCTCCATGGGGGGGTCCACCGGTGAGCAGTTCTTC.

V and J are TRBV6-6 and TRBJ2-7; 8 bases map to TRBD1. The CDR3 is 14 amino acids. Germline trimming cut 5 bases from V and 3 bases from J; bases unmatched to any gene: 6. CDR1 and CDR2 from the germline V gene are MNHNY and SVGAGI (reference sequence). The CDR3 here is CASSQTGADYEQYF. The CDR3 DNA sequence: TGTGCCAGCAGTCAGACAGGGGCCGACTACGAGCAGTACTTC.

This clone was found a few times. The rearrangement links TRBV2 to TRBJ1-1, with TRBD1 as a possible D gene (6 bases). The CDR3 has 12 amino acids. The ends were cut back, 11 bases at V and 4 bases at J, with 14 bases in the middle. CDR1 and CDR2 from the germline V gene are SNHLY and FYNNEI. The CDR3 DNA reads as TGTGCCGACAGGCTAGGTGGCACTGAAGCTTTCTTT. It is translated as CADRLGGTEAFF.